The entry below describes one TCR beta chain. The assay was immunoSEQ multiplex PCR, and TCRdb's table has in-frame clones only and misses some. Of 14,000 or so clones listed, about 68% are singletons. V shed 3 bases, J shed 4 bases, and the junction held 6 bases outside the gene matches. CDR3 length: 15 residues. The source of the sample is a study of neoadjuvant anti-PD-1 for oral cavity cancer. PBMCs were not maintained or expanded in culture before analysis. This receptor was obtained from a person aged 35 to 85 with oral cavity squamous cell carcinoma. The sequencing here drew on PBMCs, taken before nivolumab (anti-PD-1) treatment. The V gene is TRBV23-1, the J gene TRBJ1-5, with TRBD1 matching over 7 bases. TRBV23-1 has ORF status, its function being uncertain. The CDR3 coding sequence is TGCGCCAGCAGTCATGTAAGGGGGCCTAATCAGCCCCAGCATTTT. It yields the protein CASSHVRGPNQPQHF.